The 13 T cell receptor beta chains reported below all come from one sample, sequenced in a study of CD8+CD57+ T cells in acquired aplastic anemia. Genomic DNA constituted the template upon which TCR beta VDJ and CDR3 profiling was performed. MiXCR, run by TCRdb on the reads, gives a single entry per CDR3 protein. The sample has about 180,000 distinct CDR3 sequences; about 50% are singletons. It was patients with CD8+CD57+ cell expansion by flow cytometry who were chosen for sequencing. Sequences were obtained from sorted CD4+, CD8+, or CD8+CD57+ T cells (not recorded which) from PBMCs. Every receptor here comes from a human donor with aplastic anemia.

This clonotype appeared many times. V and J are TRBV5-6 and TRBJ2-7, with D perhaps assigned TRBD1 or TRBD2 (5 bases each). CDR3 length: 13 amino acids. Germline assignment: CDR1 SGHDT and CDR2 YYEEEE. V was pared by 4 bases and J by 4 bases, with 12 bases between. CDR3 sequence reads: CASSLRGAYEQYF. CDR3 coding DNA: TGTGCCAGCAGCCTAAGAGGGGCTTACGAGCAGTACTTC.

The chain combines TRBV29-1 with TRBJ2-3, with 7 positions matching TRBD2. Germline CDR1 reads SQVTM; CDR2 reads ANQGSEA. CDR3 length: 14 amino acids. The junction had 4 bases not matched to a gene; V was cut back by 2 bases and J by 2 bases. The CDR3 region is CSVEKAGLTDTQYF. The CDR3 DNA follows: TGCAGCGTTGAAAAAGCGGGACTCACAGATACGCAGTATTTT.

Written as DNA, the CDR3 is TGCAGTGCTAGAGCAGGGGGTAATCAGCCCCAGCATTTT. Its translation: CSARAGGNQPQHF. The chain recombines TRBV20-1 with TRBJ1-5; the match to TRBD1 covers 7 bases. Trimming cost V 1 base and J 4 bases; bases outside gene matches: 1. The germline gives CDR1 DFQATT, CDR2 SNEGSKA (reference sequence). This CDR3 is built from 13 residues.

This clonotype showed up just a few times. The chain has TRBV5-4 and TRBJ2-1; the D gene is possibly TRBD1 (6 bases). Trimming removed 2 bases from V and 12 bases from J, with 18 bases in between. Germline CDR1 SGHNT, CDR2 YYREEE (reference sequence). The CDR3 has 14 amino acids. The CDR3 DNA is TGTGCCAGCAGCTTTAATACAGGGTATCATGGGCAGTTCTTC. This codes for CASSFNTGYHGQFF.

V and J are TRBV10-3 and TRBJ1-2; no clear D. The CDR3 sequence is 14 residues long. Germline V gene lookup returns CDR1 ENHRY and CDR2 SYGVKD. V gave up 2 bases and J gave up 2 bases, with 9 bases separating them. CDR3 DNA sequence: TGTGCCATCAGTGAGCGTACATTCAACTATGGCTACACCTTC. Its translation: CAISERTFNYGYTF.

V usage is TRBV7-8 and J usage is TRBJ2-2; D unclear. CDR1 and CDR2 (germline): SGHVS, FQNEAQ. This CDR3 is built from 14 residues. With 1 base removed from V and 4 bases from J, the gap between germline ends came to 7 bases. This CDR3 reads CASSLVEFTGELFF. CDR3 DNA sequence: TGTGCCAGCAGCTTAGTGGAATTCACCGGGGAGCTGTTTTTT. The full variable domain, completed using reference TRBV7-8 and TRBJ2-2, is GAGVSQSPRYKVAKRGQDVALRCDPISGHVSLFWYQQALGQGPEFLTYFQNEAQLDKSGLPSDRFFAERPEGSVSTLKIQRTQQEDSAVYLCASSLVEFTGELFFGEGSRLTVL.

The chain joins TRBV29-1 to TRBJ2-7, with TRBD1 identical over 9 bases. The V and J ends lost 6 bases and 6 bases, in that order; junction bases with no gene match: 12. CDR1 and CDR2 from the germline V gene are SQVTM and ANQGSEA. The CDR3 totals 14 residues. DNA of the CDR3: TGCAGCGTATGTCCGGGACAGGGAGGCCTCGAGCAGTACTTC. Amino acid sequence: CSVCPGQGGLEQYF.

On this clonotype itself: This clone may be a read error of a much larger clone one base away. V and J are TRBV6-1 and TRBJ1-1, with 9 bases identical to TRBD1. The CDR3 sequence is 15 residues long. Germline trimming cut 6 bases from V and 1 base from J; bases unmatched to any gene: 6. Germline-derived CDR1 and CDR2 are MNHNS and SASEGT. The CDR3 DNA sequence: TGTGCCAGCAGGGGGACGGGACAGGGGAACACTGAAGCTTTCTTT. Encoded protein: CASRGTGQGNTEAFF.

This rearrangement joins TRBV5-4 to TRBJ1-3, with 8 bases fitting TRBD1. The V gene end was trimmed by 3 bases and the J gene end by 3 bases; junction bases not matched to a gene: 5. CDR1 is SGHNT, CDR2 YYREEE, per germline (reference sequence). The CDR3 is 15 amino acids. This chain's CDR3 is CASSSGGAGGNTIYF. CDR3 nucleotide sequence: TGTGCCAGCAGCTCAGGGGGCGCTGGTGGAAACACCATATATTTT.

The rearrangement joins TRBV7-2 to TRBJ2-7; no clear D gene. The CDR3 is 14 amino acids. V lost 1 base and J lost 3, with 10 bases in between. CDR1 is SGHTA and CDR2 is FQGNSA in the germline V gene. The CDR3: CASSLGLSLYEQYF. DNA for the CDR3: TGTGCCAGCAGCTTAGGTCTCAGCCTCTACGAGCAGTACTTC.

This chain links TRBV9 with TRBJ1-2; 8 bases agree with TRBD1. V was pared by 0 bases and J by 2 bases, with 3 bases of the junction left unmatched. The CDR3 totals 15 residues. The germline gives CDR1 SGDLS, CDR2 YYNGEE. CDR3 DNA: TGTGCCAGCAGCGTAGGAGGACAGGGAAACTATGGCTACACCTTC. Translation gives CASSVGGQGNYGYTF.

Written as DNA, the CDR3 is TGCAGTGCAGGACCAGGGTTAGGCAATGAGCAGTTCTTC. Its translation: CSAGPGLGNEQFF. The chain employs TRBV20-1 and TRBJ2-1; TRBD1 might be the D (5 bases). The CDR3 has 13 residues. In germline, CDR1 is DFQATT, CDR2 SNEGSKA (reference sequence). V shed 6 bases and J shed 6 bases, with 15 bases lying between them.

This clonotype showed up just once. Just one base apart from a much larger clone, this may be a read error. The genes are TRBV6-1 and TRBJ1-2, with 8 bases that match TRBD1. J lost 7 bases, V lost 0 bases, and 7 bases had no gene match. This CDR3 has 15 residues. The germline CDR1 and CDR2 sequences are MNHNS and SASEGT. The CDR3 is CASSEAVTGACGYTF. CDR3 coding DNA: TGTGCCAGCAGTGAAGCAGTGACAGGGGCCTGTGGCTACACCTTC.